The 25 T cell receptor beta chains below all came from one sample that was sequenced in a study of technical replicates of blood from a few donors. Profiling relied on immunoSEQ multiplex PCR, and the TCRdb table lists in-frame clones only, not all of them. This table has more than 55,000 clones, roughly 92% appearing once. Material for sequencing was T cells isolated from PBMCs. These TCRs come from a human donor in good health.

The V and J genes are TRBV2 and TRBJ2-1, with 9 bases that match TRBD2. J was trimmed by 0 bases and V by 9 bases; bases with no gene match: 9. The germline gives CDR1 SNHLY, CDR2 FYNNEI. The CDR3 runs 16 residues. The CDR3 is CARRIAGVSSYNEQFF. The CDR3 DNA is TGTGCCAGGAGGATAGCGGGAGTAAGCTCCTACAATGAGCAGTTCTTC.

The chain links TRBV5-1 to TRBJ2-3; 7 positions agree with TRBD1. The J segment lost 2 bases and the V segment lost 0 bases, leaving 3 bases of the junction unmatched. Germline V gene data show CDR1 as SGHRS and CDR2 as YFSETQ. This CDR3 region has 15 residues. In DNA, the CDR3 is TGCGCCAGCAGCTTGGGGGACAGCTACACAGATACGCAGTATTTT. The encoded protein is CASSLGDSYTDTQYF.

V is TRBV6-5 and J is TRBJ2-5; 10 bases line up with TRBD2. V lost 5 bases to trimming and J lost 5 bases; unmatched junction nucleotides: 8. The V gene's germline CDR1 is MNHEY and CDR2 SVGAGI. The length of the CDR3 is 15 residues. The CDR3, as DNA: TGTGCCAGCAGTCTCAAGCGGGAGGGCCCGGAGACCCAGTACTTC. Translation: CASSLKREGPETQYF.

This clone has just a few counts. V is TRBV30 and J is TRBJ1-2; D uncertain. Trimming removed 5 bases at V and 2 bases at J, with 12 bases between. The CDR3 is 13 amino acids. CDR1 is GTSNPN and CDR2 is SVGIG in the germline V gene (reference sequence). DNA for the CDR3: TGTGCCTGGGCGCCTGACTTAAACTATGGCTACACCTTC. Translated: CAWAPDLNYGYTF.

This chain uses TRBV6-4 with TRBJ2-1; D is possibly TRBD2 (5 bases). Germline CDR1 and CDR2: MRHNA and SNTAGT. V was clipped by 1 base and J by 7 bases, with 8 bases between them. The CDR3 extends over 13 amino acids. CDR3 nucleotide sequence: TGTGCCAGCAGTGACTTCCCGGGGAATGAGCAGTTCTTC. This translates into CASSDFPGNEQFF.

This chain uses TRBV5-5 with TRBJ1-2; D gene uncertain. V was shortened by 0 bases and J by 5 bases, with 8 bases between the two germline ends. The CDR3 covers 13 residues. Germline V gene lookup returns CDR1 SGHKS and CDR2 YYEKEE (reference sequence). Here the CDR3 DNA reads TGTGCCAGCAGCTTGGGGCAGGTATATGGCTACACCTTC. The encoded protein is CASSLGQVYGYTF.

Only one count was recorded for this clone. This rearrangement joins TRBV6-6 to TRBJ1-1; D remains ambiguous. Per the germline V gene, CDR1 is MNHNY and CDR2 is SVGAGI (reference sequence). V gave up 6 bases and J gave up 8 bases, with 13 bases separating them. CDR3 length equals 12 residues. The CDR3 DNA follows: TGTGCCAGCAGCTACAGCGGTTCGGAAGCTTTCTTT. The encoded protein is CASSYSGSEAFF.

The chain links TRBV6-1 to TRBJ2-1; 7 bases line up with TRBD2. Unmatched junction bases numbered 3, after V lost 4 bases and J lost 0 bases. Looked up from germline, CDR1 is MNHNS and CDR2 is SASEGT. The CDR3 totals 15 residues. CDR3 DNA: TGTGCCAGCAGTGGTCTAGCGGACTCCTACAATGAGCAGTTCTTC. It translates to CASSGLADSYNEQFF.

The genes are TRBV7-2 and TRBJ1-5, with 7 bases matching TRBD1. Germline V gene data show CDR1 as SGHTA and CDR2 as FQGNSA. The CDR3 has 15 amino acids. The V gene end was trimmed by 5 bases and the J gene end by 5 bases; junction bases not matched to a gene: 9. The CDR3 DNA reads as TGTGCCAGCAGCATACAGGGGAATGGGGATCAGCCCCAGCATTTT. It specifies CASSIQGNGDQPQHF.

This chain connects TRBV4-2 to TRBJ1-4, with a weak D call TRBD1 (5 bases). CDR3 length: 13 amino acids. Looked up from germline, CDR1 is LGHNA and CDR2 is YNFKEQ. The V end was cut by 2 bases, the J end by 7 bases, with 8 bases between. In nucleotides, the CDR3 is TGTGCCAGCAGCCAACAGGGTTCTGAAAAACTGTTTTTT. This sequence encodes CASSQQGSEKLFF.

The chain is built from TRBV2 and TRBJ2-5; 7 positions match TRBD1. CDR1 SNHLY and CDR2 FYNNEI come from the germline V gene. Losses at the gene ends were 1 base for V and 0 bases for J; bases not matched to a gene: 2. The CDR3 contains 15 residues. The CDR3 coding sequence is TGTGCCAGCAGTGAAGTGACAGGGTACCAAGAGACCCAGTACTTC. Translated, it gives CASSEVTGYQETQYF.

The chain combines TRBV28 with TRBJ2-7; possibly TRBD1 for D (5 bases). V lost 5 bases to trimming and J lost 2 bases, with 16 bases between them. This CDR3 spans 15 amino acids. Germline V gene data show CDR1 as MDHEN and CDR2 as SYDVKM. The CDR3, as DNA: TGTGCCAGCAGTCCCTTTCAGGGATTCGCCTACGAGCAGTACTTC. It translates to CASSPFQGFAYEQYF.

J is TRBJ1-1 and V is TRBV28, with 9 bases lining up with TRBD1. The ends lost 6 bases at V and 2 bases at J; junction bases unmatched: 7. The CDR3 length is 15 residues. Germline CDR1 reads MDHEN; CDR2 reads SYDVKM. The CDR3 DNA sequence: TGTGCCAGCAGCCCATCACAGGGGGCAAACACTGAAGCTTTCTTT. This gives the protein CASSPSQGANTEAFF.

The CDR3 loop is CASSYRLAPRTYEQYF. DNA of the CDR3: TGTGCCAGCAGTTACAGACTAGCTCCGCGTACCTACGAGCAGTACTTC. The genes are TRBV6-5 and TRBJ2-7; TRBD2 aligns across 7 bases. Germline CDR1 and CDR2: MNHEY and SVGAGI. The CDR3 contains 16 residues. V dropped 2 bases and J dropped 2; count of bases not matched to a gene: 9.

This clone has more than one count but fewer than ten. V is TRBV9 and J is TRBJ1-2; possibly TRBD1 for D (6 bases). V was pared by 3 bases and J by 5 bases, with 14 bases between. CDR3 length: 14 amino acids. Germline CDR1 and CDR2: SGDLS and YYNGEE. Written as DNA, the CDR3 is TGTGCCAGCAGCGGTGGGACACCAACTTATGGCTACACCTTC. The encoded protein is CASSGGTPTYGYTF.

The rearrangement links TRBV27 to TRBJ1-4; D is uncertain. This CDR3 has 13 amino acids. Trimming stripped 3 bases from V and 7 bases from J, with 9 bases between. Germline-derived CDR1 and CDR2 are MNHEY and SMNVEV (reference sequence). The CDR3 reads CASSFRFREKLFF. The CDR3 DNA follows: TGTGCCAGCAGTTTCCGGTTTCGTGAAAAACTGTTTTTT.

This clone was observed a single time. CDR3 sequence reads: CASIAETSGSSDEQFF. Here the CDR3 DNA reads TGTGCCAGCATCGCGGAAACTAGCGGGAGTTCAGATGAGCAGTTCTTC. The J gene is TRBJ2-1, the V gene TRBV11-3; TRBD2 matches at 11 bases. V was clipped by 7 bases and J by 8 bases; unmatched bases: 13. Germline CDR1 SGHNT, CDR2 YENEEA. CDR3 length equals 16 residues.

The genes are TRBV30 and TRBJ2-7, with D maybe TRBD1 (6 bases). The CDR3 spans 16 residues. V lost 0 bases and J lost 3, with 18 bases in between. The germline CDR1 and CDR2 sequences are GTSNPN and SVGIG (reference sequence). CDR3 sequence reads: CAWSVQWGPPDYEQYF. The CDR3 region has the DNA TGTGCCTGGAGTGTACAATGGGGGCCTCCGGACTACGAGCAGTACTTC.

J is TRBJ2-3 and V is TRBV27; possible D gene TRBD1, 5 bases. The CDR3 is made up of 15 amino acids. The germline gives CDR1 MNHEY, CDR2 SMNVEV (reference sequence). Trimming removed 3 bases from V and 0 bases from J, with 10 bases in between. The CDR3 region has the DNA TGTGCCAGCAGTTTGAAGGGGTATAGCACAGATACGCAGTATTTT. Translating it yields CASSLKGYSTDTQYF.

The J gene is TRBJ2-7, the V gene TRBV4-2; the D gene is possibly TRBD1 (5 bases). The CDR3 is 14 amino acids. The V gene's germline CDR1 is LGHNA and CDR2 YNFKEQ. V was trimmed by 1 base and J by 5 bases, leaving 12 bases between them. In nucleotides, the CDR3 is TGTGCCAGCAGCCAAGGGCAAGGGGCTAACGAGCAGTACTTC. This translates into CASSQGQGANEQYF.

CDR3 DNA sequence: TGTGCCAGCAGTTATGAGGATGGTACAGATACGCAGTATTTT. Translated: CASSYEDGTDTQYF. The V and J genes are TRBV6-5 and TRBJ2-3; unclear D gene. The CDR3 contains 14 residues. The V end was cut by 3 bases, the J end by 3 bases, with 10 bases between. Germline V gene data show CDR1 as MNHEY and CDR2 as SVGAGI.

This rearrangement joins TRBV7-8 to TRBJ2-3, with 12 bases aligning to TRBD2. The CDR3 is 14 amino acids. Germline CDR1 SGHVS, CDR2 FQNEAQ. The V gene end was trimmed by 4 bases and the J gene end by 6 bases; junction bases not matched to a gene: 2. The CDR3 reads CASSSTSGRDTQYF. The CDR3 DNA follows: TGTGCCAGCAGCTCTACTAGCGGGAGGGATACGCAGTATTTT.

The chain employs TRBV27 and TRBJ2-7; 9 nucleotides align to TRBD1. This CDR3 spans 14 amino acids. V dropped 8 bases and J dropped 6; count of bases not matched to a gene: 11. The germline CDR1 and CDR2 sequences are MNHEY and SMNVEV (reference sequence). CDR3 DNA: TGTGCCAGCGGTATGTGGGGACAGGGCGGCGAGCAGTACTTC. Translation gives CASGMWGQGGEQYF.

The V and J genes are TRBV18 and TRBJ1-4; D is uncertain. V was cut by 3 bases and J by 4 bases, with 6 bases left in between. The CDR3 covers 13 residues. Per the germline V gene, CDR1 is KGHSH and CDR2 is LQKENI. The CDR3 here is CASSPPLNEKLFF. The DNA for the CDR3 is TGTGCCAGCTCACCCCCTCTTAATGAAAAACTGTTTTTT.

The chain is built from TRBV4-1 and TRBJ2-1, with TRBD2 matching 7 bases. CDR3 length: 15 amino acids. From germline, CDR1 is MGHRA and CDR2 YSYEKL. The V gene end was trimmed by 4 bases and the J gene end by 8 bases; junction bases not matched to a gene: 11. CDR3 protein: CASSLGGRESDEQFF. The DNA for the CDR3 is TGCGCCAGCAGCCTCGGCGGGCGGGAGTCGGATGAGCAGTTCTTC.